What follows are 10 T cell receptor beta chains derived from one specimen sequenced in a study of blood T cell repertoires in COVID-19. Sequencing used immunoSEQ multiplex PCR; TCRdb keeps in-frame clones, though not all of them. The profile covers 230,000 or so clones, with roughly 90% appearing a single time and about 4% taken by the ten largest. The sequenced sample consisted of PBMCs or T cells enriched from blood (not recorded which). All receptors derive from a woman in her thirties or forties with acute COVID-19.

V gene TRBV15 combines with J gene TRBJ2-5; the D is unclear. CDR1 LNHNV and CDR2 YYDKDF come from the germline V gene (reference sequence). This CDR3 spans 15 amino acids. V dropped 0 bases and J dropped 5 bases, with 13 bases sitting between them. CDR3 nucleotide sequence: TGTGCCACCAGCAGAGATTCAGTCGGAGAGGAGACCCAGTACTTC. Translated: CATSRDSVGEETQYF.

The chain links TRBV25-1 to TRBJ2-3, with 7 nucleotides matching TRBD1. CDR1 is MGHDK, CDR2 SYGVNS, per germline. The junction had 5 bases not matched to a gene; V was cut back by 6 bases and J by 2 bases. The CDR3 spans 14 residues. CDR3 nucleotide sequence: TGTGCCAGCAGGCGACAGGGATACACAGATACGCAGTATTTT. Translation: CASRRQGYTDTQYF.

The chain is built from TRBV4-1 and TRBJ2-1, with 9 bases matching TRBD2. V was clipped by 2 bases and J by 7 bases; unmatched bases: 3. The germline CDR1 and CDR2 sequences are MGHRA and YSYEKL. The CDR3 is 14 residues long. The CDR3 reads CASSQLAGPNEQFF. The CDR3 DNA is TGCGCCAGCAGCCAACTAGCGGGGCCTAATGAGCAGTTCTTC.

This clone was seen more than once but under ten times. CDR3 loop: CASSPTTGVSGYTF. For the CDR3, the DNA is TGTGCCAGTAGTCCGACAACAGGGGTAAGCGGCTACACCTTC. V gene TRBV19 combines with J gene TRBJ1-2; 7 bases map to TRBD1. CDR3 length: 14 residues. Germline assignment: CDR1 LNHDA and CDR2 SQIVND (reference sequence). The trim removed 5 bases at V and 8 bases at J, leaving 11 bases unmatched.

The V gene is TRBV12-3 or TRBV12-4, the J gene TRBJ1-2; D might be TRBD1 (5 bases). V was clipped by 6 bases and J by 3 bases, with 11 bases between them. The CDR3 runs 13 residues. This CDR3 is CASRSGLYYGYTF. As DNA, the CDR3 is TGTGCCAGCAGATCGGGACTCTACTATGGCTACACCTTC.

As for this clone: Other DNA variants within this sample encode the same CDR3. The chain recombines TRBV2 with TRBJ1-5; a weak D match, TRBD1 (5 bases). This CDR3 has 13 amino acids. Germline CDR1 and CDR2: SNHLY and FYNNEI. Trimming left V 8 bases short and J 4 bases short, with 12 bases between. CDR3 nucleotide sequence: TGTGCCAGCGGAGGGACGGGTAATCAGCCCCAGCATTTT. This gives the protein CASGGTGNQPQHF. Full variable domain (remainder filled in from reference TRBV2 and TRBJ1-5): EPEVTQTPSHQVTQMGQEVILRCVPISNHLYFYWYRQILGQKVEFLVSFYNNEISEKSEIFDDQFSVERPDGSNFTLKIRSTKLEDSAMYFCASGGTGNQPQHFGDGTRLSIL.

The chain has TRBV6-5 and TRBJ2-7; possibly TRBD2 for D (5 bases). Germline-derived CDR1 and CDR2 are MNHEY and SVGAGI. The V and J ends lost 6 bases and 0 bases respectively, with 9 bases between them. The CDR3 loop spans 13 amino acids. The CDR3: CASRQGSSYEQYF. The CDR3 DNA is TGTGCCAGCAGGCAAGGGAGCTCCTACGAGCAGTACTTC.

With regard to this clone: This sample also contains other DNA sequences that code for the same CDR3. The CDR3 DNA follows: TGTGCCAGCAGCTTAGGACAGGGAGCTAATTCACCCCTCCACTTT. Translating it yields CASSLGQGANSPLHF. The chain carries TRBV7-9 and TRBJ1-6; 7 bases match TRBD1. The CDR3 runs to 15 residues. J gave up 6 bases and V 1 base, and 3 bases lay outside the gene matches. Germline V gene data show CDR1 as SEHNR and CDR2 as FQNEAQ (reference sequence).

The chain carries TRBV19 and TRBJ1-1, with D possibly being TRBD1 (5 bases). This CDR3 has 15 amino acids. The germline gives CDR1 LNHDA, CDR2 SQIVND (reference sequence). Trimming shortened V by 1 base and J by 4 bases, and 13 bases separated the two germline ends. CDR3 sequence: CASSIGAGRRTEAFF. The CDR3, as DNA: TGTGCCAGTAGTATAGGGGCAGGGCGCCGCACTGAAGCTTTCTTT.

The chain carries TRBV5-4 and TRBJ1-1; D remains ambiguous. Germline V gene sequence: CDR1 SGHNT, CDR2 YYREEE (reference sequence). The germline V and J ends were trimmed by 4 bases and 5 bases, with 18 bases remaining between them. The CDR3 extends over 15 amino acids. The CDR3 DNA sequence: TGTGCCAGCAGCCGCGTGGAGTCTGGCAGAACTGAAGCTTTCTTT. Its translation is CASSRVESGRTEAFF.